Given below is one TCR beta chain in context. The antigen is undetermined. Those patients with uncontrolled infection, other autoimmune disease, pregnancy or lactation were excluded. The PBMCs studied were ones that came from about 10 ml fresh peripheral blood. This record comes from a study of T cells in Graves' hyperthyroidism and ophthalmopathy. Study observations and caveats: Expanded thyroid clonotypes (above 0.001) were mostly also found in blood.

V shed 2 bases and J shed 1 base, with 6 bases lying between them. The germline V gene encodes CDR1 SGHRS and CDR2 YFSETQ. The CDR3 has 13 amino acids. Amplification targeted TCR beta CDR3 regions from RNA transcripts. The HTBI primer set drove a first-round RT-PCR of the TCR CDR3. TCRdb re-derived calls from the multiplex PCR reads in MiXCR, one entry per CDR3 protein. The repertoire holds 300,000 to 450,000 distinct CDR3 sequences, 25% seen once, with roughly 70% in the top ten. The source is a man aged 50 to 59 with Graves' hyperthyroidism. The specimen sequenced was blood. The gene calls are TRBV5-1 and TRBJ1-1; D not resolved. In DNA form, the CDR3 reads TGCGCCAGCAGCTTCACAAGGAACACTGAAGCTTTCTTT. Protein: CASSFTRNTEAFF.